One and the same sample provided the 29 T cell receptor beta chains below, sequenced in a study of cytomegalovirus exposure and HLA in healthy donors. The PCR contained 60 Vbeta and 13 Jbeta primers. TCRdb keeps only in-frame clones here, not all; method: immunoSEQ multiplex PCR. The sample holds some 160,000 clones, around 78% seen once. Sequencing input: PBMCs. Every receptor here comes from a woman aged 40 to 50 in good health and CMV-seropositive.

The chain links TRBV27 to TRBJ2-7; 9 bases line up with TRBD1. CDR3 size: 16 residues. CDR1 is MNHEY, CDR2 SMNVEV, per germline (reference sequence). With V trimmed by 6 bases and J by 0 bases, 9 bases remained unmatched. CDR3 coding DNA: TGTGCCAGCAGACGCCTCCCGGGACAGGGCTCCTACGAGCAGTACTTC. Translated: CASRRLPGQGSYEQYF.

The CDR3: CASSTDRVETQYF. DNA of the CDR3: TGTGCCAGCAGCACGGACAGGGTGGAGACCCAGTACTTC. J is TRBJ2-5 and V is TRBV5-4; TRBD1 matches at 8 bases. Germline CDR1 SGHNT, CDR2 YYREEE (reference sequence). The CDR3 has 13 residues. V lost 4 bases and J lost 5; bases outside the gene matches: 4.

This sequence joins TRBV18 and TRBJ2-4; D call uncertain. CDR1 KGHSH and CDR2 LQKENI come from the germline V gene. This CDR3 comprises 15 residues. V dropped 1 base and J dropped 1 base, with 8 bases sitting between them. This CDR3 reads CASSPRPGAKNIQYF. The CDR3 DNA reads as TGTGCCAGCTCACCACGTCCAGGCGCCAAAAACATTCAGTACTTC.

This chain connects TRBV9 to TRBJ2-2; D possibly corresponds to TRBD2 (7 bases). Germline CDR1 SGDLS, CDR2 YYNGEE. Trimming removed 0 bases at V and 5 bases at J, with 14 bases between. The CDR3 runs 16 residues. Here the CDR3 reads CASSVAGGAQTGELFF. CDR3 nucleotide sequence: TGTGCCAGCAGCGTAGCTGGGGGGGCGCAAACCGGGGAGCTGTTTTTT.

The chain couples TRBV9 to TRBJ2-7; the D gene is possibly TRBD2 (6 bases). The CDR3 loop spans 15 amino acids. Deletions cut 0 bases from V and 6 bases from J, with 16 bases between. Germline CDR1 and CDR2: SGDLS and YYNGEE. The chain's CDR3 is CASSVETGGVGEQYF. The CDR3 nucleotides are TGTGCCAGCAGCGTAGAAACAGGAGGGGTAGGCGAGCAGTACTTC.

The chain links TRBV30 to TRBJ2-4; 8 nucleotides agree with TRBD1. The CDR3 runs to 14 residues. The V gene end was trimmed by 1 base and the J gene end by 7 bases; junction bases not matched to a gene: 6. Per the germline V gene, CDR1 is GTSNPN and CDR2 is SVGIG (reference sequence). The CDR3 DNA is TGTGCCTGGAGTGGGCAGGGGGCTGGGAACATTCAGTACTTC. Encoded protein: CAWSGQGAGNIQYF. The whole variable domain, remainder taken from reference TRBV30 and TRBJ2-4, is SQTIHQWPATLVQPVGSPLSLECTVEGTSNPNLYWYRQAAGRGLQLLFYSVGIGQISSEVPQNLSASRPQDRQFILSSKKLLLSDSGFYLCAWSGQGAGNIQYFGAGTRLSVL.

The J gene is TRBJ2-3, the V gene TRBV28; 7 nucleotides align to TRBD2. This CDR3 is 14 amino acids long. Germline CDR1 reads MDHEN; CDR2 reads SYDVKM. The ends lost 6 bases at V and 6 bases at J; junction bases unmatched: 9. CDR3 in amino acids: CASSNGGVSDTQYF. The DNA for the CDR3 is TGTGCCAGCAGCAATGGGGGGGTTAGTGATACGCAGTATTTT.

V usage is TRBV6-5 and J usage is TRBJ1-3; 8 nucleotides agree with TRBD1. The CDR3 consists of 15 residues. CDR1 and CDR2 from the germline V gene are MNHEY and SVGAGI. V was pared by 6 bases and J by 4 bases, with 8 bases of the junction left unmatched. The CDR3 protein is CASRAGGAAGNTIYF. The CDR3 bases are TGTGCCAGCAGAGCAGGGGGCGCAGCCGGAAACACCATATATTTT.

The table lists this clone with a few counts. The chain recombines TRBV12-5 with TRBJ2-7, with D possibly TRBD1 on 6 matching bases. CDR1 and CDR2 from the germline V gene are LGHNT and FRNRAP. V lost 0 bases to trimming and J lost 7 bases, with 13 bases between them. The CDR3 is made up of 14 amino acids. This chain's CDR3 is CASGLVPPRGEQYF. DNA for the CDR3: TGTGCTAGTGGTTTGGTACCTCCGAGGGGGGAGCAGTACTTC.

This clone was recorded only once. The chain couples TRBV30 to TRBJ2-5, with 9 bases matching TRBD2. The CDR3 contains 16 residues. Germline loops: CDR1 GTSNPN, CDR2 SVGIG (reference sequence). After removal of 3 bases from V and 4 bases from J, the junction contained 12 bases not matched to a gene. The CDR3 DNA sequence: TGTGCCTGGAGCGTGGCGGGGGGGCTTCGGTTAGAGACCCAGTACTTC. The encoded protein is CAWSVAGGLRLETQYF.

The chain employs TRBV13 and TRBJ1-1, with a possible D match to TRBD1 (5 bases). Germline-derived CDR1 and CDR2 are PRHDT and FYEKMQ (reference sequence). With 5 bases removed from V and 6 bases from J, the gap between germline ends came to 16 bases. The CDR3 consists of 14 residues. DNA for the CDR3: TGTGCCAGCAGCCCAATTGGTACAGGCCCTGAAGCTTTCTTT. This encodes CASSPIGTGPEAFF.

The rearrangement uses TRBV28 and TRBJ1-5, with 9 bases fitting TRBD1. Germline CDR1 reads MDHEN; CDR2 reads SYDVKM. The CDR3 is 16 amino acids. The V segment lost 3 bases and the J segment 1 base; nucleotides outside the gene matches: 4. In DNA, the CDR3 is TGTGCCAGCAGTTTCTCTGGACAGGGGAGCAATCAGCCCCAGCATTTT. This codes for CASSFSGQGSNQPQHF.

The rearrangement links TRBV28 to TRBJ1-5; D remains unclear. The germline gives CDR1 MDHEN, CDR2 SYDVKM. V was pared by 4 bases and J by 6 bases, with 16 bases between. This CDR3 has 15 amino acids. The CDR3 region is CASSYTNPSTQPQHF. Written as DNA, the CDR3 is TGTGCCAGCAGTTACACGAATCCAAGTACTCAGCCCCAGCATTTT.

The CDR3: CASSSGTDNNSPLHF. Written as DNA, the CDR3 is TGTGCCAGCAGTTCCGGGACAGACAATAATTCACCCCTCCACTTT. The chain is built from TRBV6-5 and TRBJ1-6; TRBD1 agrees at 7 bases. V shed 4 bases and J 5 bases; nucleotides not matched to a gene: 5. Germline CDR1 reads MNHEY; CDR2 reads SVGAGI. This CDR3 comprises 15 residues.

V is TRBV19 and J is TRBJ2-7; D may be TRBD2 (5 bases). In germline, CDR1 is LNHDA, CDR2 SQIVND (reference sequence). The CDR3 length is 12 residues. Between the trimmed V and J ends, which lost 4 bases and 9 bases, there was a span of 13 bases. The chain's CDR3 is CASSRALGAQYF. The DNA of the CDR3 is TGTGCCAGTAGTAGAGCACTAGGCGCGCAGTACTTC.

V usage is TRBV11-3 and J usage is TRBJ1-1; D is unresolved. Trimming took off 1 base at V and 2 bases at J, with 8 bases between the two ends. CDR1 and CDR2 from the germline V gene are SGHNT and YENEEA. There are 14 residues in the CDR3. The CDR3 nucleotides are TGTGCCAGCAGCTTAGGGCGGGGAAACACTGAAGCTTTCTTT. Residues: CASSLGRGNTEAFF.

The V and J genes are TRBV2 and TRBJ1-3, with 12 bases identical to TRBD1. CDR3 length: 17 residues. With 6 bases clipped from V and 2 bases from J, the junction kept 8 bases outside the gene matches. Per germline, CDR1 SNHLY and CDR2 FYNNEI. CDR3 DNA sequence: TGTGCCAGCAGCCGGGACAGGGGGCGAGGGACTGGAAACACCATATATTTT. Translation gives CASSRDRGRGTGNTIYF. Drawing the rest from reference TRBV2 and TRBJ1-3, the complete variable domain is EPEVTQTPSHQVTQMGQEVILRCVPISNHLYFYWYRQILGQKVEFLVSFYNNEISEKSEIFDDQFSVERPDGSNFTLKIRSTKLEDSAMYFCASSRDRGRGTGNTIYFGEGSWLTVV.

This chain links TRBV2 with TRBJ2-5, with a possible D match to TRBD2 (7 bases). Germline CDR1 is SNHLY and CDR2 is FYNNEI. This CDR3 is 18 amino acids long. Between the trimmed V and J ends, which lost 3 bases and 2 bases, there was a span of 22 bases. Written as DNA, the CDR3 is TGTGCCAGCAGTGACCCGAAAGGGGGGGCCATGGGACAAGAGACCCAGTACTTC. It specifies CASSDPKGGAMGQETQYF. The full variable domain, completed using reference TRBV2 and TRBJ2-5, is EPEVTQTPSHQVTQMGQEVILRCVPISNHLYFYWYRQILGQKVEFLVSFYNNEISEKSEIFDDQFSVERPDGSNFTLKIRSTKLEDSAMYFCASSDPKGGAMGQETQYFGPGTRLLVL.

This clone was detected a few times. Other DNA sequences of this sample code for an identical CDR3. The CDR3 spells CASSTTGDNQPQHF. The CDR3 DNA follows: TGTGCCAGTAGTACAACAGGAGATAATCAGCCCCAGCATTTT. V is TRBV19 and J is TRBJ1-5, with a weak D call TRBD1 (5 bases). Germline V gene data show CDR1 as LNHDA and CDR2 as SQIVND (reference sequence). The CDR3 length is 14 residues. V gave up 4 bases and J gave up 4 bases, with 11 bases separating them.

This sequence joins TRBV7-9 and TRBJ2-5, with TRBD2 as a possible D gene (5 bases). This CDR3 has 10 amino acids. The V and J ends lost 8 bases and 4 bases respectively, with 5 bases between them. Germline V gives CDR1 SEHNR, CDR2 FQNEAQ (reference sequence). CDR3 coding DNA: TGTGCCAGCGCGGGAGAGACCCAGTACTTC. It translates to CASAGETQYF. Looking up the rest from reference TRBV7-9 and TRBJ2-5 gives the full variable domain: DTGVSQNPRHKITKRGQNVTFRCDPISEHNRLYWYRQTLGQGPEFLTYFQNEAQLEKSRLLSDRFSAERPKGSFSTLEIQRTEQGDSAMYLCASAGETQYFGPGTRLLVL.

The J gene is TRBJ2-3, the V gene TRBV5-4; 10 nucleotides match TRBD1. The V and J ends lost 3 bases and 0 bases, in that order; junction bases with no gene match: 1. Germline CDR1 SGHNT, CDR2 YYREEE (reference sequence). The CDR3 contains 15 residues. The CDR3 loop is CASSSGQGSTDTQYF. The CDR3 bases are TGTGCCAGCAGCTCGGGACAGGGGAGCACAGATACGCAGTATTTT.

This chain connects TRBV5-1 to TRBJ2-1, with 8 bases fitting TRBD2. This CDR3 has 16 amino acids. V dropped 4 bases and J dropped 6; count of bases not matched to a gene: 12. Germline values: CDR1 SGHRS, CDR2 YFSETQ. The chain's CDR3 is CASSRDPTGGSNEQFF. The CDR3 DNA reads TGCGCCAGCAGCCGGGATCCGACGGGGGGGTCCAATGAGCAGTTCTTC.

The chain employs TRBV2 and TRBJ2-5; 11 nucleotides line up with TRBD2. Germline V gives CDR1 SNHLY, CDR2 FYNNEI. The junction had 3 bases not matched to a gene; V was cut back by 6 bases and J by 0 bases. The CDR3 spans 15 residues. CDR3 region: CASRRLAGNQETQYF. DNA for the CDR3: TGTGCCAGCAGGAGACTAGCGGGGAACCAAGAGACCCAGTACTTC. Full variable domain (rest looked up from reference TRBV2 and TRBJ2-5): EPEVTQTPSHQVTQMGQEVILRCVPISNHLYFYWYRQILGQKVEFLVSFYNNEISEKSEIFDDQFSVERPDGSNFTLKIRSTKLEDSAMYFCASRRLAGNQETQYFGPGTRLLVL.

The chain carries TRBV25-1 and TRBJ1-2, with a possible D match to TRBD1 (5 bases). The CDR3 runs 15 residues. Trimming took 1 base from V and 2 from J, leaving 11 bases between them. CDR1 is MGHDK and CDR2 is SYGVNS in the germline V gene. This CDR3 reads CASSESGRVNYGYTF. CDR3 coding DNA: TGTGCCAGCAGTGAATCAGGGAGGGTGAACTATGGCTACACCTTC.

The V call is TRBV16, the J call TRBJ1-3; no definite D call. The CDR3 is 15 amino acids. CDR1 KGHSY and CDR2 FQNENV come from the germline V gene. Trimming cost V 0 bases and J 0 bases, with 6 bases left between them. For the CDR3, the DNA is TGTGCCAGCAGCCAATCGTTCAGCTCTGGAAACACCATATATTTT. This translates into CASSQSFSSGNTIYF. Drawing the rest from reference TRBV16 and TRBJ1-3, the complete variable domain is GEEVAQTPKHLVRGEGQKAKLYCAPIKGHSYVFWYQQVLKNEFKFLISFQNENVFDETGMPKERFSAKCLPNSPCSLEIQATKLEDSAVYFCASSQSFSSGNTIYFGEGSWLTVV.

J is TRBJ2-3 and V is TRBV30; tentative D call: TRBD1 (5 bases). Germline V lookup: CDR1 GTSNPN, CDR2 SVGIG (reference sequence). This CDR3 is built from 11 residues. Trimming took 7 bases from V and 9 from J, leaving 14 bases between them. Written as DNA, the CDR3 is TGTGCCTCTTACCAGGGTTGGACGCAGTATTTT. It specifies CASYQGWTQYF.

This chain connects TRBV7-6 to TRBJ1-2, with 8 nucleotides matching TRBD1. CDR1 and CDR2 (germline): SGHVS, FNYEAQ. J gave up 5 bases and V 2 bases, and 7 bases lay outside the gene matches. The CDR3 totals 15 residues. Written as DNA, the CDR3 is TGTGCCAGCAGCTTATCCCCGACAGGGGTTTATGGCTACACCTTC. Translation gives CASSLSPTGVYGYTF.

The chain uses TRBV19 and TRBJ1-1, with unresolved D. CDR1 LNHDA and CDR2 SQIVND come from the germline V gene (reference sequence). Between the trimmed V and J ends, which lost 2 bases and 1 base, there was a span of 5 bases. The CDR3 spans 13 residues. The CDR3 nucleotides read TGTGCCAGTAGTATAATTAAGAACACTGAAGCTTTCTTT. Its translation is CASSIIKNTEAFF.

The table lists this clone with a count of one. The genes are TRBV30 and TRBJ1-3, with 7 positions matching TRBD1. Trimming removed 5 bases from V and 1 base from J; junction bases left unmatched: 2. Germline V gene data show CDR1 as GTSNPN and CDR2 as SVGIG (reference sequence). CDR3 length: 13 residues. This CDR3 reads CAWQGVSGNTIYF. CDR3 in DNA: TGTGCCTGGCAGGGGGTTTCTGGAAACACCATATATTTT. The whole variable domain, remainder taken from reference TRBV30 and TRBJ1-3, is SQTIHQWPATLVQPVGSPLSLECTVEGTSNPNLYWYRQAAGRGLQLLFYSVGIGQISSEVPQNLSASRPQDRQFILSSKKLLLSDSGFYLCAWQGVSGNTIYFGEGSWLTVV.